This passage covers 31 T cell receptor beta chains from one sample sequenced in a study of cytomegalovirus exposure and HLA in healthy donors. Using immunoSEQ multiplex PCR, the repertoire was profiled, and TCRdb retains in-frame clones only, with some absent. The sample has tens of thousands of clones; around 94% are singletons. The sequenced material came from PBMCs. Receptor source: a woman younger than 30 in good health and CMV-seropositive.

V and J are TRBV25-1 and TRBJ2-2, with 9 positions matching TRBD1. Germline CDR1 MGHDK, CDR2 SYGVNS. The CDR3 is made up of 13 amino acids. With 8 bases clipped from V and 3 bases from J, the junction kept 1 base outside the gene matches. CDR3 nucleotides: TGTGCCAGCGGACAGGGGTACACCGGGGAGCTGTTTTTT. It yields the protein CASGQGYTGELFF. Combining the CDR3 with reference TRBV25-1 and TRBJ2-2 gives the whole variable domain EADIYQTPRYLVIGTGKKITLECSQTMGHDKMYWYQQDPGMELHLIHYSYGVNSTEKGDLSSESTVSRIRTEHFPLTLESARPSHTSQYLCASGQGYTGELFFGEGSRLTVL.

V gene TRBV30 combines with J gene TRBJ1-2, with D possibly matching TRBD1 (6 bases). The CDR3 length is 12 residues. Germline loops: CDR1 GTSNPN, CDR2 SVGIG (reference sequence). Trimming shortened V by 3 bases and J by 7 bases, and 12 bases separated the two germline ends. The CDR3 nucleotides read TGTGCCTGGAGCGGCACAGGGTCTGGCTACACCTTC. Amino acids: CAWSGTGSGYTF.

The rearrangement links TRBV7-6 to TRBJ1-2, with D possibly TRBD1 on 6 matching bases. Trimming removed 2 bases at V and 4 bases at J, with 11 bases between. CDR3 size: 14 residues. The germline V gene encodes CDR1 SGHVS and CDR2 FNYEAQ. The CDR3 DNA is TGTGCCAGCAGCTTATATGAGGACAGCTATGGCTACACCTTC. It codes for CASSLYEDSYGYTF.

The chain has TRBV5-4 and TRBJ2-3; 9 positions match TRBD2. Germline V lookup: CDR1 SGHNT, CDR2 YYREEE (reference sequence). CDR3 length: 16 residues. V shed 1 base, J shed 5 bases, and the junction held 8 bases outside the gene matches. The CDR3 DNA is TGTGCCAGCAGCTTGCCGGCGGGACTAGCAGGAGATACGCAGTATTTT. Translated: CASSLPAGLAGDTQYF.

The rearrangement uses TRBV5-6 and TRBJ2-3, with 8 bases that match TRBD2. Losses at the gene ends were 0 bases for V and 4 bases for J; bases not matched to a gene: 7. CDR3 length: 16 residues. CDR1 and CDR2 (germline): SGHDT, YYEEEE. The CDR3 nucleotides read TGTGCCAGCAGCTTGGGGGTCGGGGGGGTGGCAGATACGCAGTATTTT. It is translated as CASSLGVGGVADTQYF.

CDR3 coding DNA: TGTGCCAGTGGTCGGGACACTGAAGCTTTCTTT. Translation: CASGRDTEAFF. The rearrangement joins TRBV2 to TRBJ1-1; D gene uncertain. Trimming left V 9 bases short and J 3 bases short, with 8 bases between. Germline CDR1 SNHLY, CDR2 FYNNEI. The CDR3 has 11 residues. The variable domain in full, completed from reference TRBV2 and TRBJ1-1, reads EPEVTQTPSHQVTQMGQEVILRCVPISNHLYFYWYRQILGQKVEFLVSFYNNEISEKSEIFDDQFSVERPDGSNFTLKIRSTKLEDSAMYFCASGRDTEAFFGQGTRLTVV.

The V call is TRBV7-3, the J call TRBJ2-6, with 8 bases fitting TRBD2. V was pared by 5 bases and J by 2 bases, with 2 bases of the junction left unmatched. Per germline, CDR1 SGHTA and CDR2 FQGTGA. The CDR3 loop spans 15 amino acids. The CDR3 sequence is CASSRGGAGANVLTF. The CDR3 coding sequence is TGTGCCAGCAGCCGGGGGGGGGCTGGGGCCAACGTCCTGACTTTC.

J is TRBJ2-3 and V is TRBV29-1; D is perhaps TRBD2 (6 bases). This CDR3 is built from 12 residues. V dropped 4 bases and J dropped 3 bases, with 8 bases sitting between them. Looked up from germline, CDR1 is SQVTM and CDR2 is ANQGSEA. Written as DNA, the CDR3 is TGCAGCGTTGGACTAGTGACAGATACGCAGTATTTT. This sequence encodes CSVGLVTDTQYF.

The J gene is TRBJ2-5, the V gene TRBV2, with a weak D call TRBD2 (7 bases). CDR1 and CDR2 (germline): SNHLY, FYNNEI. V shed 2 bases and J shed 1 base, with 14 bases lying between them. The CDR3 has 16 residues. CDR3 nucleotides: TGTGCCAGCAGTGAAATGGGCGGGGGCTTCCAAGAGACCCAGTACTTC. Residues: CASSEMGGGFQETQYF.

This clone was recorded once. CDR3 sequence: CASSLGGSSGNTIYF. CDR3 DNA sequence: TGCGCCAGCAGCTTGGGGGGCAGCTCTGGAAACACCATATATTTT. V usage is TRBV5-1 and J usage is TRBJ1-3; possibly TRBD1 for D (5 bases). The germline CDR1 and CDR2 sequences are SGHRS and YFSETQ. The CDR3 contains 15 residues. V lost 0 bases to trimming and J lost 0 bases, with 7 bases between them.

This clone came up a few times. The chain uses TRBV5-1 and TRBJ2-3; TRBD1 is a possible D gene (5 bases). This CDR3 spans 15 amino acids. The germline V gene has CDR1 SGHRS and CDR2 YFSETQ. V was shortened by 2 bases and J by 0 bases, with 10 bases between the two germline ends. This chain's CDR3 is CASSFGRVSTDTQYF. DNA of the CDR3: TGCGCCAGCAGCTTTGGCAGGGTGAGCACAGATACGCAGTATTTT.

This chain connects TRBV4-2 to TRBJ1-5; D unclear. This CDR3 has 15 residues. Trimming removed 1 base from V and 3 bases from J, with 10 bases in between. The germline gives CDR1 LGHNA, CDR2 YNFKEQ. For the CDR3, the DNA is TGTGCCAGCAGCCAAGTTGGCGGTTTCAATCAGCCCCAGCATTTT. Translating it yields CASSQVGGFNQPQHF.

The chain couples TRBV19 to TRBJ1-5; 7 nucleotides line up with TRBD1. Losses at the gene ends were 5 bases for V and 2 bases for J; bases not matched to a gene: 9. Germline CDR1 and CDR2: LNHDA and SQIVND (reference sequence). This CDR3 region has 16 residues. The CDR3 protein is CASSESGRGRNQPQHF. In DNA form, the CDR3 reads TGTGCCAGTAGTGAGTCCGGTAGGGGGCGCAATCAGCCCCAGCATTTT. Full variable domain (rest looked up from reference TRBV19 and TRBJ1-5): DGGITQSPKYLFRKEGQNVTLSCEQNLNHDAMYWYRQDPGQGLRLIYYSQIVNDFQKGDIAEGYSVSREKKESFPLTVTSAQKNPTAFYLCASSESGRGRNQPQHFGDGTRLSIL.

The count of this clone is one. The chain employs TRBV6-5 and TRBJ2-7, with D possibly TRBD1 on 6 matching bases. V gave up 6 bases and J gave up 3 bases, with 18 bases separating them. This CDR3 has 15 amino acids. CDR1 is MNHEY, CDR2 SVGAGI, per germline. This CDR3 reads CASRYTGGRNYEQYF. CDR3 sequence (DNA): TGTGCCAGCAGATACACTGGGGGCAGGAACTACGAGCAGTACTTC.

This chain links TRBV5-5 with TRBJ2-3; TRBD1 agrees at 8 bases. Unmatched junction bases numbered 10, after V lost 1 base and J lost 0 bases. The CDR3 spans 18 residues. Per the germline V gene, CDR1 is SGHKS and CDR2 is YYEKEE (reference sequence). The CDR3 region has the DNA TGTGCCAGCAGCTTGTGGTCAAGCTGGACAGGGAGCACAGATACGCAGTATTTT. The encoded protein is CASSLWSSWTGSTDTQYF.

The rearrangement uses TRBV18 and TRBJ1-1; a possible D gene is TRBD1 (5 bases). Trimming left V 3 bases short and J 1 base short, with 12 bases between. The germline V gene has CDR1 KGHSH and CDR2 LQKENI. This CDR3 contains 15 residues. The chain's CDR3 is CASSPNRGENTEAFF. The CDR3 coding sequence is TGTGCCAGCTCACCTAATAGGGGTGAGAACACTGAAGCTTTCTTT.

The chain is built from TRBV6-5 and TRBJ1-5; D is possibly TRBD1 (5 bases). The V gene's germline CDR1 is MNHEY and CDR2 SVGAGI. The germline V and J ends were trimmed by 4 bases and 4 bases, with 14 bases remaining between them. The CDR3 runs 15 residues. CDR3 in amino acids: CASSSESGNNQPQHF. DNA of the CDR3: TGTGCCAGCAGTTCCGAATCAGGGAATAATCAGCCCCAGCATTTT.

The CDR3 bases are TGTGCCTGGAGTGTAAGAGACAGCAACTATGGCTACACCTTC. Translation: CAWSVRDSNYGYTF. The chain recombines TRBV30 with TRBJ1-2; the D gene is possibly TRBD1 (5 bases). Per the germline V gene, CDR1 is GTSNPN and CDR2 is SVGIG (reference sequence). The CDR3 extends over 14 amino acids. With 0 bases removed from V and 2 bases from J, the gap between germline ends came to 10 bases. Full variable domain (remainder filled in from reference TRBV30 and TRBJ1-2): SQTIHQWPATLVQPVGSPLSLECTVEGTSNPNLYWYRQAAGRGLQLLFYSVGIGQISSEVPQNLSASRPQDRQFILSSKKLLLSDSGFYLCAWSVRDSNYGYTFGSGTRLTVV.

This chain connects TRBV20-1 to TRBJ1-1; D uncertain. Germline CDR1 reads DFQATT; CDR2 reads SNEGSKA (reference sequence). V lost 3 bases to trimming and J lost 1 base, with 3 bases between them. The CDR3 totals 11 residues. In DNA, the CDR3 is TGCAGTGCTAGTCAGAACACTGAAGCTTTCTTT. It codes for CSASQNTEAFF.

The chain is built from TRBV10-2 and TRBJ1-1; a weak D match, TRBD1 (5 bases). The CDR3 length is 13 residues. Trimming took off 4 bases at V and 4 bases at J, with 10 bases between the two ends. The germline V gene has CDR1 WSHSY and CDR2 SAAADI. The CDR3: CASSGGAPTEAFF. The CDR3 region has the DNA TGCGCCAGCAGTGGTGGGGCGCCCACTGAAGCTTTCTTT.

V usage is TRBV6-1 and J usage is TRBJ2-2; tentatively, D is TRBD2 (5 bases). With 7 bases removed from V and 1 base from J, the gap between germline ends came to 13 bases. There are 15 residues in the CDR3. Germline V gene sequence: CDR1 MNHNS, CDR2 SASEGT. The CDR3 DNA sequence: TGTGCCAGCATAACAAGCGGCCTGAACACCGGGGAGCTGTTTTTT. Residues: CASITSGLNTGELFF.

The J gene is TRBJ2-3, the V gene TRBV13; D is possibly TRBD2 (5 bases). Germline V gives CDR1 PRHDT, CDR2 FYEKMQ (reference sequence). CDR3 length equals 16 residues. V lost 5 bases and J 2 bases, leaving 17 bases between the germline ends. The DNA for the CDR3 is TGTGCCAGCAGCCCCAGGACTGGGCGAGACACAGATACGCAGTATTTT. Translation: CASSPRTGRDTDTQYF.

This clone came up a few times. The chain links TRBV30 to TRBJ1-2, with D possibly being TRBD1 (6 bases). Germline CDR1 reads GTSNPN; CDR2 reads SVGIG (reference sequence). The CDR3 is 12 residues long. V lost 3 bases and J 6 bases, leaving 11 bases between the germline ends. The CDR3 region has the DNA TGTGCCTGGAGCCGACAGGCCAATGGCTACACCTTC. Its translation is CAWSRQANGYTF.

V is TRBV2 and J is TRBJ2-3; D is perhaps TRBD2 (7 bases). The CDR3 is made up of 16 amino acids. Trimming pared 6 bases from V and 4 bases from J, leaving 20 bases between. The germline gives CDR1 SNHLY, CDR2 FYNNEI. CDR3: CASSVAVGGVPDTQYF. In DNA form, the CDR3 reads TGTGCCAGCAGCGTCGCGGTAGGGGGGGTCCCAGATACGCAGTATTTT. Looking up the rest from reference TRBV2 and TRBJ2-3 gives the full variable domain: EPEVTQTPSHQVTQMGQEVILRCVPISNHLYFYWYRQILGQKVEFLVSFYNNEISEKSEIFDDQFSVERPDGSNFTLKIRSTKLEDSAMYFCASSVAVGGVPDTQYFGPGTRLTVL.

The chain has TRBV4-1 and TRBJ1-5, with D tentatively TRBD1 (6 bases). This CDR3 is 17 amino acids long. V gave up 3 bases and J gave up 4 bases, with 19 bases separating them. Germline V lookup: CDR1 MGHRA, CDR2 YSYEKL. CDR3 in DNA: TGCGCCAGCAGCCATCCTATAGGGGGTCAGGCAAATCAGCCCCAGCATTTT. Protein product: CASSHPIGGQANQPQHF.

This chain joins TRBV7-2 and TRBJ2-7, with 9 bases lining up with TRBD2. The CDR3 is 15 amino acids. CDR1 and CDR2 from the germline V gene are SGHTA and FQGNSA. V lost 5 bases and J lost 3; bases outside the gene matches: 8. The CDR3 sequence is CASSRNSGGGYEQYF. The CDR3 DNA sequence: TGTGCCAGCAGCCGGAATAGCGGGGGCGGCTACGAGCAGTACTTC.

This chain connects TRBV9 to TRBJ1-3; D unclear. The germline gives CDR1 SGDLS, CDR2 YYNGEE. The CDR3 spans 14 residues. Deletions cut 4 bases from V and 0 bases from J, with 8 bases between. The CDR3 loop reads CASSQTGSGNTIYF. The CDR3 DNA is TGTGCCAGCAGCCAAACTGGCTCTGGAAACACCATATATTTT.

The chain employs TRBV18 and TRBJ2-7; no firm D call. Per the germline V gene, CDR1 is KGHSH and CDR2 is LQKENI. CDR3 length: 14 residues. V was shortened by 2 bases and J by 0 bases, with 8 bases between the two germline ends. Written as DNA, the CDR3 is TGTGCCAGCTCACCAGAGGCAGTCTCCTACGAGCAGTACTTC. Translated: CASSPEAVSYEQYF.

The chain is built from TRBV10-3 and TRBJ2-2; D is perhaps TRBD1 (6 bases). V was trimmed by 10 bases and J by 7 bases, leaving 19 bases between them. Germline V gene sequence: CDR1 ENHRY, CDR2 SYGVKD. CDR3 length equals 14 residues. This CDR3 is CASVKGEEVGELFF. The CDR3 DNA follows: TGTGCCAGCGTGAAGGGGGAAGAGGTCGGGGAGCTGTTTTTT.

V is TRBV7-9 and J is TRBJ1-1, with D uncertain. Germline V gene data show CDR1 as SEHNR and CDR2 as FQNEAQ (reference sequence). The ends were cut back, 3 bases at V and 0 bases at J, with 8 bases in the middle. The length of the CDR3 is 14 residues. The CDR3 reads CASSFDSVNTEAFF. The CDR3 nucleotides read TGTGCCAGCAGCTTCGACTCAGTGAACACTGAAGCTTTCTTT.

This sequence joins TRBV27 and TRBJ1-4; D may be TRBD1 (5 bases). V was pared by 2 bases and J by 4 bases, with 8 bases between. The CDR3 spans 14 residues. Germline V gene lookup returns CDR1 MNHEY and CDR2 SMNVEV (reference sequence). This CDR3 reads CASSLLGGNEKLFF. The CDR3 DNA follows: TGTGCCAGCAGTTTACTCGGGGGTAATGAAAAACTGTTTTTT.